Below, one TCR beta chain is given with its context. The target antigen is unknown. Use of 60 Vbeta and 13 Jbeta primers characterized the PCR. Clones were sequenced by immunoSEQ multiplex PCR, and TCRdb holds only the in-frame ones, with some missing. The table shows some 120,000 clones, with approximately 80% occurring only once. Per the germline V gene, CDR1 is MNHEY and CDR2 is SMNVEV (reference sequence). The CDR3 runs to 15 residues. The data are from a study of cytomegalovirus exposure and HLA in healthy donors. General study findings and limits: Highest at DRB1 and lowest at HLA-C, TCR association rates differed among HLA loci in a later analysis.

Sequenced input: PBMCs. The J gene is TRBJ2-5, the V gene TRBV27, with TRBD1 identical over 10 bases. The end of the DNA is better explained by TRBJ2-7, so the J call may be wrong. This clonotype was obtained from a male donor in good health and CMV-seronegative. CDR3 sequence reads: CASSLIQTGGDEQYF. CDR3 in DNA: TGTGCCAGCAGTTTAATTCAGACAGGGGGCGACGAGCAGTACTTC.